This is a list of T cell receptor beta chains from one sample in a study of cytomegalovirus exposure and HLA in healthy donors. Here immunoSEQ multiplex PCR was the method, and the copy in TCRdb shows in-frame clones only, minus some. Of around 170,000 clones listed, approximately 78% are singletons. Material for sequencing was PBMCs. The source of these receptors is a woman under 30 in good health and CMV-seronegative. The conserved cysteine and the conserved F or W are not part of the CDR3 here.

len	v_gene	j_gene	CDR3aa
11	TRBV27	TRBJ2-7	ASRLAGDREQY
13	TRBV2	TRBJ2-2	ASRRLAGGGGELF
10	TRBV5-1	TRBJ2-1	ASSLIFNEQF
14	TRBV5-1	TRBJ2-2	ASSWLLAGDEGELF
12	TRBV5-1	TRBJ1-2	ASSLGQRGYGYT
13	TRBV29-1	TRBJ1-1	SGRVDGEWDTEAF
16	TRBV27	TRBJ2-1	ASSLIGEADFSYNEQF
13	TRBV5-4	TRBJ2-1	ASSFLGGKSDEQF
14	TRBV7-2	TRBJ2-5	ASSFVSGRAIGTQY
12	TRBV6-1	TRBJ2-7	ASRRTGYKYEQY